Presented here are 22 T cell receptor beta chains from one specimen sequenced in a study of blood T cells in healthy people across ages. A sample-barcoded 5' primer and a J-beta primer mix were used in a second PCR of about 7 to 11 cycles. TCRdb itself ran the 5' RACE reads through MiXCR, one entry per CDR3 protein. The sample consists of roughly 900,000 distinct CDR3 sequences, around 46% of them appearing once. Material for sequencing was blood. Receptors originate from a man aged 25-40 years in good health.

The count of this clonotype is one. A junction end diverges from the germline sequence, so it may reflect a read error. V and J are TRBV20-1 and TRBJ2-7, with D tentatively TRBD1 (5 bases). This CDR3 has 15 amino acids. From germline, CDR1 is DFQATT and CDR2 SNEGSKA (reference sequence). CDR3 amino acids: CNARDPQGSIYEQYF. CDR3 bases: TGCAATGCTAGAGATCCCCAGGGCTCAATCTACGAGCAGTACTTC.

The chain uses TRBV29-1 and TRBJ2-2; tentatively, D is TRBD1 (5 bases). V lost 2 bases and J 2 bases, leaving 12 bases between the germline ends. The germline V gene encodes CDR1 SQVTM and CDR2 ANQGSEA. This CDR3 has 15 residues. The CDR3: CSVESLTANTGELFF. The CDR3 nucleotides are TGCAGCGTTGAATCGCTGACAGCAAACACCGGGGAGCTGTTTTTT.

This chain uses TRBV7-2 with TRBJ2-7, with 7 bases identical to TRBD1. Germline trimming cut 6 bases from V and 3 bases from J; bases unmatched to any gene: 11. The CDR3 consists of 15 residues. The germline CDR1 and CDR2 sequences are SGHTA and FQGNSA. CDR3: CASSRPGQPLYEQYF. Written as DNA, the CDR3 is TGTGCCAGCAGTCGGCCGGGACAGCCCCTCTACGAGCAGTACTTC.

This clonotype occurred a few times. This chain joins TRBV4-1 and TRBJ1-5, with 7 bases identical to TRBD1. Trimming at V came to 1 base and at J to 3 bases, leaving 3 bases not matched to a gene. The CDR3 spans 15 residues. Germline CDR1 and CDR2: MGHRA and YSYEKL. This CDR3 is CASSQADRDNQPQHF. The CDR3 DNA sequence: TGCGCCAGCAGCCAAGCTGACAGGGACAATCAGCCCCAGCATTTT.

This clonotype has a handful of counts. For the CDR3, the DNA is TGTGCCAGCAGCTTAATTAGGAGAGGGGGGGTGAGAGATACGCAGTATTTT. Its protein product is CASSLIRRGGVRDTQYF. The V gene is TRBV7-2, the J gene TRBJ2-3; a possible D gene is TRBD2 (7 bases). Germline-derived CDR1 and CDR2 are SGHTA and FQGNSA. With 2 bases removed from V and 5 bases from J, the gap between germline ends came to 20 bases. This CDR3 region has 17 residues. The full variable domain, rest sourced from reference TRBV7-2 and TRBJ2-3, is GAGVSQSPSNKVTEKGKDVELRCDPISGHTALYWYRQSLGQGLEFLIYFQGNSAPDKSGLPSDRFSAERTGGSVSTLTIQRTQQEDSAVYLCASSLIRRGGVRDTQYFGPGTRLTVL.

CDR3 region: CASSATETYNEQFF. The CDR3 DNA reads TGTGCCAGCAGCGCGACAGAGACCTACAATGAGCAGTTCTTC. The chain has TRBV9 and TRBJ2-1, with D tentatively TRBD1 (5 bases). V lost 3 bases and J 2 bases, leaving 9 bases between the germline ends. This CDR3 contains 14 residues. Per the germline V gene, CDR1 is SGDLS and CDR2 is YYNGEE.

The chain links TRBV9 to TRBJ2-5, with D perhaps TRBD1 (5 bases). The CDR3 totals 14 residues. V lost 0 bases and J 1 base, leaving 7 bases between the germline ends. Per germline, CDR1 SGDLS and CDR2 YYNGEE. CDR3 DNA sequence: TGTGCCAGCAGCGTAGAAACAGGCCAAGAGACCCAGTACTTC. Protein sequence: CASSVETGQETQYF.

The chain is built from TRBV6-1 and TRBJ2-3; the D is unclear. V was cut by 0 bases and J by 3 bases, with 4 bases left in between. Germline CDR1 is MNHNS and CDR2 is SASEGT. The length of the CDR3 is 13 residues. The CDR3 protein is CASSEAETDTQYF. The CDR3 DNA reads TGTGCCAGCAGTGAAGCAGAGACAGATACGCAGTATTTT.

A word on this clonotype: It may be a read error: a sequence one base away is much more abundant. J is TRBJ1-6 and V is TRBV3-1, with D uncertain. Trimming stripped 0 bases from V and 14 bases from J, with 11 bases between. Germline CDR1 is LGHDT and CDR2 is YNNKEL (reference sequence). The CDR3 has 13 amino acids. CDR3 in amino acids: CASSQDRHGALHF. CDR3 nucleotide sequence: TGTGCCAGCAGCCAAGATCGCCACGGAGCCCTCCACTTT.

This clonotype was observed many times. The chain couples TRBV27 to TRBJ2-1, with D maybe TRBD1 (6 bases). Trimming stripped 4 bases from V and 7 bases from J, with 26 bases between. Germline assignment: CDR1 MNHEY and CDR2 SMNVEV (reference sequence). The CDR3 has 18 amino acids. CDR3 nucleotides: TGTGCCAGCAGTTCGACAACAACTACAGGGCGGCGATGGAATGAGCAGTTCTTC. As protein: CASSSTTTTGRRWNEQFF.

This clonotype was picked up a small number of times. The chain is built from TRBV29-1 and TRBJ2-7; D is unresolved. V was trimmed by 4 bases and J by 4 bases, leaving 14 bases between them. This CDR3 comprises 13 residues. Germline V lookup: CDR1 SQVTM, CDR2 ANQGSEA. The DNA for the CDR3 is TGCAGCGTTGTGCGTCCGGGCCGTTACGAGCAGTACTTC. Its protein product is CSVVRPGRYEQYF.

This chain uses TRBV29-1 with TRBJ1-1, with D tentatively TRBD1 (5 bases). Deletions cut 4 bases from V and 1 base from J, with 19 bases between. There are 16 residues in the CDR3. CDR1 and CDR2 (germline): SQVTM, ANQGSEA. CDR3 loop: CSVVGFVPGSNTEAFF. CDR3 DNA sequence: TGCAGCGTTGTAGGCTTCGTGCCAGGGTCGAACACTGAAGCTTTCTTT.

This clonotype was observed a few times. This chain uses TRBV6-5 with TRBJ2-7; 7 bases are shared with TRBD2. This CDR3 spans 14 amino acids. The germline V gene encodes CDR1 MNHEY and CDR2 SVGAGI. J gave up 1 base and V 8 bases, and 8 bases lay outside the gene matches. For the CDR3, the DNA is TGTGCCAGCCGCCTCGGGGGGACTTCCTACGAGCAGTACTTC. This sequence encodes CASRLGGTSYEQYF.

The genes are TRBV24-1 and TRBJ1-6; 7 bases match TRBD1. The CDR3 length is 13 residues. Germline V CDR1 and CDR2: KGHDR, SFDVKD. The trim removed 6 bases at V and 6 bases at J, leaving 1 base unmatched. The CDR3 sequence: CATSQGVNSPLHF. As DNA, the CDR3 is TGTGCCACCAGTCAGGGGGTTAATTCACCCCTCCACTTT.

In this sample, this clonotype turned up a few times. The DNA for the CDR3 is TGCAGTGCTAGTTGGGCAGGTGGGGCCAACGTCCTGACTTTC. As protein: CSASWAGGANVLTF. V gene TRBV20-1 combines with J gene TRBJ2-6; D call uncertain. CDR1 and CDR2 (germline): DFQATT, SNEGSKA (reference sequence). The CDR3 sequence is 14 residues long. Between the trimmed V and J ends, which lost 3 bases and 3 bases, there was a span of 9 bases.

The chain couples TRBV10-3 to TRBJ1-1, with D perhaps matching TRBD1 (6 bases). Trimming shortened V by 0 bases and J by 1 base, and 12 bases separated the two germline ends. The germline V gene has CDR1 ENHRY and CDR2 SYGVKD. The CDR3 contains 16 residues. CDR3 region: CAISESWDTPNTEAFF. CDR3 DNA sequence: TGTGCCATCAGTGAGTCCTGGGACACCCCGAACACTGAAGCTTTCTTT.

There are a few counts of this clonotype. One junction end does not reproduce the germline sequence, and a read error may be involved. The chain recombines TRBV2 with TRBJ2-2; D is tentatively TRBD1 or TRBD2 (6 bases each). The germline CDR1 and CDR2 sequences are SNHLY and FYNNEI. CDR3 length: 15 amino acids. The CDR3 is CASTELAGATGELFF. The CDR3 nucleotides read TGTGCCAGCACTGAACTAGCAGGGGCCACCGGGGAGCTGTTTTTT.

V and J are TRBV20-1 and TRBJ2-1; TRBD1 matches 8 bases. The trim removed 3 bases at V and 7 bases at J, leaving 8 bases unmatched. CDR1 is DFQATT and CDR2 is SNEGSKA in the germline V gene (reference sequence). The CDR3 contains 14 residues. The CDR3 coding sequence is TGCAGTGCTAGGGACAGGGTTTTATGGAATGAGCAGTTCTTC. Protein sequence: CSARDRVLWNEQFF.

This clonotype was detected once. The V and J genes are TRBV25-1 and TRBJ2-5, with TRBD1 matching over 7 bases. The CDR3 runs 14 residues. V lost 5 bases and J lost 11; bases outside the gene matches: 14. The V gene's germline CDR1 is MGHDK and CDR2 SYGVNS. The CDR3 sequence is CASSPAPGTGQQYF. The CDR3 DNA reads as TGTGCCAGCAGTCCTGCCCCTGGTACGGGACAGCAGTACTTC.

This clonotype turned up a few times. The CDR3 DNA reads TGTGCCAGCAGTTTTGAGGGAGTGCAGTACTTC. Its translation: CASSFEGVQYF. V gene TRBV28 combines with J gene TRBJ2-5; a weak D match, TRBD2 (5 bases). The CDR3 is 11 residues long. Germline V CDR1 and CDR2: MDHEN, SYDVKM. Trimming cost V 3 bases and J 11 bases, with 10 bases left between them.

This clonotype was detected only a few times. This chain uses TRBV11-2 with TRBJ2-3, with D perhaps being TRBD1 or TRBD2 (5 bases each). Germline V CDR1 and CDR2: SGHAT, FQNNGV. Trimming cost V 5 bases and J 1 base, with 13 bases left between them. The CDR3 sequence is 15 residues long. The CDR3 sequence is CASSPRWDGTDTQYF. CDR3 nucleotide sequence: TGTGCCAGCAGCCCCCGGTGGGACGGCACAGATACGCAGTATTTT.

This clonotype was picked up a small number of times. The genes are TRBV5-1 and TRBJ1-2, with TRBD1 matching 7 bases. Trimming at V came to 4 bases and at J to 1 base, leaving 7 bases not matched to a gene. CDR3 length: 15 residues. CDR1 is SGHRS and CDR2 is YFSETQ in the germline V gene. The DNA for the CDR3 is TGCGCCAGCAGCCAGGGACAGACTCTTAACTATGGCTACACCTTC. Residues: CASSQGQTLNYGYTF.